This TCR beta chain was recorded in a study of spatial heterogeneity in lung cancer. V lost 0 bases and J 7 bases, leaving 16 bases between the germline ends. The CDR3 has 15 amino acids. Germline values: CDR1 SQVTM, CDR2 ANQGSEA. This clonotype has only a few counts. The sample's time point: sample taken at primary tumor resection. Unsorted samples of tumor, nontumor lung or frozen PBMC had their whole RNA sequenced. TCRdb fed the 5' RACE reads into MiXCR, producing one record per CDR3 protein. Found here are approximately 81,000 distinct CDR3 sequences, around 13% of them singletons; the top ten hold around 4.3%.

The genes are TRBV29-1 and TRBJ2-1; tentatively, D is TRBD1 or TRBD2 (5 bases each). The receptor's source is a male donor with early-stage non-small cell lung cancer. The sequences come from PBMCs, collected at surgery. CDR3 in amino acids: CSVEDLDMRANEQFF. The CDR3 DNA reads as TGCAGCGTTGAAGATCTGGACATGCGGGCAAATGAGCAGTTCTTC.